Reported below is one T cell receptor beta chain. The data were obtained in a study of beta chain features in type 1 diabetes. Trimming shortened V by 0 bases and J by 5 bases, and 14 bases separated the two germline ends. Per germline, CDR1 LGHNA and CDR2 YSLEER. This CDR3 spans 15 amino acids. The authors obtained over 98% purity in all sorted populations. The investigators reverse transcribed all of the isolated RNA, so they sequenced expressed TCRB transcripts. Some clones are missing from TCRdb's copy, which holds only in-frame ones; the method was immunoSEQ multiplex PCR. The data contain about half a million clones, 25% to 35% of them seen just once; the ten biggest clones take up around 0.065%.

This chain uses TRBV4-3 with TRBJ2-7, with TRBD1 as a possible D gene (5 bases). The sequencing input was naive CD4+ T cells from blood. This TCR derives from a man younger than 35 in good health. CDR3 bases: TGCGCCAGCAGCCAAGAAGGTCAGGGTTACAACGAGCAGTACTTC. This encodes CASSQEGQGYNEQYF.